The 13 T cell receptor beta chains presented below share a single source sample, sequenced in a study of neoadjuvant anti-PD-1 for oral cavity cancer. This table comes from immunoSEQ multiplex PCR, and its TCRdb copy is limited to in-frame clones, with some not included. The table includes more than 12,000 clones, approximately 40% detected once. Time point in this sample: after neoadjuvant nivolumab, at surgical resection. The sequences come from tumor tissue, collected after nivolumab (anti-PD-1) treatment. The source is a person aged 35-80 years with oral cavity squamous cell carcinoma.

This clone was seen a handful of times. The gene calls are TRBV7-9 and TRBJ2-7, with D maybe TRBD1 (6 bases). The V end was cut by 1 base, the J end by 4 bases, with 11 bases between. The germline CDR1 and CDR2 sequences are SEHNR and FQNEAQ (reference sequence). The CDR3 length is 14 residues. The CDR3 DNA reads TGTGCCAGCAGCTTAGAAGGGACACAGTACGAGCAGTACTTC. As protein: CASSLEGTQYEQYF. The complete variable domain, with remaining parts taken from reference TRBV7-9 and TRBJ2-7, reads DTGVSQNPRHKITKRGQNVTFRCDPISEHNRLYWYRQTLGQGPEFLTYFQNEAQLEKSRLLSDRFSAERPKGSFSTLEIQRTEQGDSAMYLCASSLEGTQYEQYFGPGTRLTVT.

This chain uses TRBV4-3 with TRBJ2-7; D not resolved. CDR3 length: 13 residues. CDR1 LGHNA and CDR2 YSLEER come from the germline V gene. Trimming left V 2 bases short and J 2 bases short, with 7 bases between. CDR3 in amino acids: CASSQWATYEQYF. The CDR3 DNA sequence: TGCGCCAGCAGCCAATGGGCTACCTACGAGCAGTACTTC.

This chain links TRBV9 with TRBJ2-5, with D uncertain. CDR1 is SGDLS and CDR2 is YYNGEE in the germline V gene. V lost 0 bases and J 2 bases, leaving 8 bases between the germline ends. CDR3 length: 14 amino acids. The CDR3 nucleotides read TGTGCCAGCAGCGTAGTGCCATCGCAAGAGACCCAGTACTTC. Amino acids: CASSVVPSQETQYF.

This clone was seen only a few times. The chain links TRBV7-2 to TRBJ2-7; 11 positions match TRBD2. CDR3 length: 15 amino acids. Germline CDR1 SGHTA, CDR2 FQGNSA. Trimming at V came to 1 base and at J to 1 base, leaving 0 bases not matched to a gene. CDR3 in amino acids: CASSLVAGGSYEQYF. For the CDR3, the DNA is TGTGCCAGCAGCTTAGTAGCGGGGGGGTCCTACGAGCAGTACTTC. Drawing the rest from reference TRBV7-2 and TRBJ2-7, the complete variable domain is GAGVSQSPSNKVTEKGKDVELRCDPISGHTALYWYRQSLGQGLEFLIYFQGNSAPDKSGLPSDRFSAERTGGSVSTLTIQRTQQEDSAVYLCASSLVAGGSYEQYFGPGTRLTVT.

The CDR3 DNA reads TGTGCCAGCAGGGGCTCAGGCAGCGAGCAGTACTTC. This encodes CASRGSGSEQYF. V usage is TRBV7-2 and J usage is TRBJ2-7; D ambiguous. V lost 6 bases, J lost 6 bases, and 12 bases lay in between. The CDR3 is 12 amino acids. Germline values: CDR1 SGHTA, CDR2 FQGNSA.

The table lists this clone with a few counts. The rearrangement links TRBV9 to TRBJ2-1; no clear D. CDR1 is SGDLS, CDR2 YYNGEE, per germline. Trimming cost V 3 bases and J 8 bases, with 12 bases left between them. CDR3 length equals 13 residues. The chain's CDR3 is CASSGSRRDEQFF. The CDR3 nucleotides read TGTGCCAGCAGCGGGAGCCGGCGCGATGAGCAGTTCTTC.

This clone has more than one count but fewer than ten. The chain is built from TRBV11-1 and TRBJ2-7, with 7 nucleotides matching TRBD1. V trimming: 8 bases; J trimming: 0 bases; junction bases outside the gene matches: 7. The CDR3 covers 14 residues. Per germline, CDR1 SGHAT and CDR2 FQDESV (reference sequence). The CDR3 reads CASSRTGVSYEQYF. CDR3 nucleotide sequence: TGTGCCAGCTCTCGGACAGGTGTCTCCTACGAGCAGTACTTC.

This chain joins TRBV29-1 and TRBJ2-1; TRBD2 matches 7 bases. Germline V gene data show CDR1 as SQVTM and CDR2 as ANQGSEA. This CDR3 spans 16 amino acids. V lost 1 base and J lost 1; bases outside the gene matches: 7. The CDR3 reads CSVEGWGGKSYNEQFF. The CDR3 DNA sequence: TGCAGCGTTGAAGGCTGGGGGGGTAAATCCTACAATGAGCAGTTCTTC.

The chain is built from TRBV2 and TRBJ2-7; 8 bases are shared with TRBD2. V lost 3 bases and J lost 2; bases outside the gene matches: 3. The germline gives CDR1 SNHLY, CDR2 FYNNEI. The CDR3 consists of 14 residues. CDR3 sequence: CASSDGGGAYEQYF. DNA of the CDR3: TGTGCCAGCAGTGACGGGGGGGGAGCCTACGAGCAGTACTTC.

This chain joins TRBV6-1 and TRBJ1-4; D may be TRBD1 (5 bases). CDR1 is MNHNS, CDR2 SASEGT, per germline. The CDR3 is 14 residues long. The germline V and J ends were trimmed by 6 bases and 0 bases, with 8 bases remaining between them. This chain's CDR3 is CASRGLPTNEKLFF. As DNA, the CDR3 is TGTGCCAGCAGGGGGCTTCCAACTAATGAAAAACTGTTTTTT.

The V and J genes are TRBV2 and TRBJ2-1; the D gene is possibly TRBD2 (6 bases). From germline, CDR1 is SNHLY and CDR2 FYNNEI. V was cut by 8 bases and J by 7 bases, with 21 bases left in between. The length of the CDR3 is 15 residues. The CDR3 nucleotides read TGTGCCAGCGACCCGGGACTTCCCCCGGGGAATGAGCAGTTCTTC. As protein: CASDPGLPPGNEQFF.

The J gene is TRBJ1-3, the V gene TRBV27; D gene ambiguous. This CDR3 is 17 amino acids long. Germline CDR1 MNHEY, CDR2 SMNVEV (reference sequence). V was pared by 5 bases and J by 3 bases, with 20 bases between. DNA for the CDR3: TGTGCCAGCAGTCCACTCGACCTCTCGGGAGGTGGAAACACCATATATTTT. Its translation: CASSPLDLSGGGNTIYF.

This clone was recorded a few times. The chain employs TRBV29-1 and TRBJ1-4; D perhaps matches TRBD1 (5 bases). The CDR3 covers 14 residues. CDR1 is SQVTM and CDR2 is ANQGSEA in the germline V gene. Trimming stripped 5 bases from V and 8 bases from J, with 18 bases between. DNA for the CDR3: TGCAGCGTTCCCGGGCCATCCCAGGGCGAAAAACTGTTTTTT. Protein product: CSVPGPSQGEKLFF.